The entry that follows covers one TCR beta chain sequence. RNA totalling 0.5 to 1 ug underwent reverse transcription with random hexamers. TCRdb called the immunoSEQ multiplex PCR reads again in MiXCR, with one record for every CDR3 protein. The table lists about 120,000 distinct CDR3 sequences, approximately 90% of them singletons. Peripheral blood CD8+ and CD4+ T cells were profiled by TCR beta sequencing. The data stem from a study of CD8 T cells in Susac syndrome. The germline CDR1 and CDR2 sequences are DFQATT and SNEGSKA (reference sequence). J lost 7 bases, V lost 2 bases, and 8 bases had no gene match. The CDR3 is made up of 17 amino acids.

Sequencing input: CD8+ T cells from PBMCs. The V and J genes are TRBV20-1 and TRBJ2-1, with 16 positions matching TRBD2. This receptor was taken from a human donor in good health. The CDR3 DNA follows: TGCAGTGCTAGACCCGAGGGGACTAGCGGGAGGGCAAATGAGCAGTTCTTC. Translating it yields CSARPEGTSGRANEQFF.